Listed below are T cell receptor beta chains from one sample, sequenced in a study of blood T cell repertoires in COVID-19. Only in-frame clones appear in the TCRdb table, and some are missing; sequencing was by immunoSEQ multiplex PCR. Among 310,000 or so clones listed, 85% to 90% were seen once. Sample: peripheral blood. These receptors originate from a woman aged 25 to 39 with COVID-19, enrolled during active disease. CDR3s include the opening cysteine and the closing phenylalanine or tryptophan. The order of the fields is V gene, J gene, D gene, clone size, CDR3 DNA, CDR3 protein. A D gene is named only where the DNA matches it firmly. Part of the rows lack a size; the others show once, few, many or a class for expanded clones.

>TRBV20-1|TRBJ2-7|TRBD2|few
TGCAGTGCTAGTGTGCAAGGACTAGCGTTCTCCTACGAGCAGTACTTC
CSASVQGLAFSYEQYF
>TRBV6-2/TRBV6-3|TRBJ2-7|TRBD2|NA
TGTGCCAGCAGTTACTCTAGCGGGACTGGTGAGCAGTACTTC
CASSYSSGTGEQYF
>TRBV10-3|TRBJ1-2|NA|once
TGTGCCATCAGTGGGGGGGACGGCTACACCTTC
CAISGGDGYTF
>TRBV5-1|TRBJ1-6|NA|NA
TGCGCCAGCAGCTCCGTCTATAATTCACCCCTCCACTTT
CASSSVYNSPLHF
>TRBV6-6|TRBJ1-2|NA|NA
TGTGCCAGCAGTCCCGGACAGCACTATGGCTACACCTTC
CASSPGQHYGYTF
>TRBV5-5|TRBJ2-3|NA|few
TGTGCCAGCAGCTTGGCCGTCACAGATACGCAGTATTTT
CASSLAVTDTQYF
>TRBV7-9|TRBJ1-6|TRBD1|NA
TGTGCCAGCAGTCCGACAGGGTCTAATTCACCCCTCCACTTT
CASSPTGSNSPLHF
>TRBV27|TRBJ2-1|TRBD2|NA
TGTGCCAGCAGCCCCTTAGGGCGGGCTGGGAGGGATGAGCAGTTCTTC
CASSPLGRAGRDEQFF
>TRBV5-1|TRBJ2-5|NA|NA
TGCGCCAGCAGCTTGAGAGACGGCGGGGAGACCCAGTACTTC
CASSLRDGGETQYF
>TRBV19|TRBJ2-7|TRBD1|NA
TGTGCCAGTAGGGACGGGACAGGGAGGTACGAGCAGTACTTC
CASRDGTGRYEQYF
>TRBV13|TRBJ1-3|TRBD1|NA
TGTGCCAGCAGCTCGAGGGACAGGGAGGGAAACACCATATATTTT
CASSSRDREGNTIYF
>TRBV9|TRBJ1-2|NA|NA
TGTGCCAGCAGCGAGGGGCTGGAAGGACGGATATATGGCTACACCTTC
CASSEGLEGRIYGYTF
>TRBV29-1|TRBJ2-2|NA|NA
TGCAGCGCCGGGGGGCCGTTGTCCGGGGAGCTGTTTTTT
CSAGGPLSGELFF
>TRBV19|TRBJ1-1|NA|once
TGTGCCAGTAGCGGGGGGACGATCACTGAAGCTTTCTTT
CASSGGTITEAFF
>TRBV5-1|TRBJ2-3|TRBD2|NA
TGCGCCAGCAGCCGACCGCGACTAGCGGGAGGCCTCACCCGCACAGATACGCAGTATTTT
CASSRPRLAGGLTRTDTQYF
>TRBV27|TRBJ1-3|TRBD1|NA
TGTGCCAGCAGTAAGCTACAGGGGGCAAGAAACACCATATATTTT
CASSKLQGARNTIYF
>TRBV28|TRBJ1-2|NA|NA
TGTGCCACCCAAACGGGGGGGTATGGCTACACCTTC
CATQTGGYGYTF
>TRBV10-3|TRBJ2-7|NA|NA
TGTGCCTCCAGGGGCCAGGGATCCGAGCAGTACTTC
CASRGQGSEQYF
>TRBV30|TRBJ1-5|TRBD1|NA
TGTGCCTGGAGTCATGGCAGGGGGAATCAGCCCCAGCATTTT
CAWSHGRGNQPQHF
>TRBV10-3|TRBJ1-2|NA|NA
TGTGCCATCAGTGAGGAGGTTAACTATGGCTACACCTTC
CAISEEVNYGYTF
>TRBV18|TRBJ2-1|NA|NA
TGTGCCAGCTCACGACTAGACTCTCTAGAGCAGTTCTTC
CASSRLDSLEQFF
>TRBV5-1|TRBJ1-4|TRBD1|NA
TGCGCCAGCAGCTCGGGCAGGGGGAATGAAAAACTGTTTTTT
CASSSGRGNEKLFF
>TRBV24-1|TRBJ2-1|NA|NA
TGTGCCACCAGTAGAGGCGGGTTGGGTGAGCAGTTCTTC
CATSRGGLGEQFF
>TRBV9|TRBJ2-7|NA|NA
TGTGCCAGCAGCGTAGCTGGGACACCATTAACCTACGAGCAGTACTTC
CASSVAGTPLTYEQYF
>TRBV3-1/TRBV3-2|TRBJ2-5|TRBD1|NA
TGTGCCAGCAGCCCCGGAACAGGGGCCGAAGAGACCCAGTACTTC
CASSPGTGAEETQYF
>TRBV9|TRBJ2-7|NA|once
TGTGCCAGCAGCGTAGCTACGGAGAGCGCCCCCCGCGAGCAGTACTTC
CASSVATESAPREQYF
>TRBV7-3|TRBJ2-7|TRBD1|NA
TGTGCCAGCAGCCTAAAGGGGACAGCCGACTACGAGCAGTACTTC
CASSLKGTADYEQYF
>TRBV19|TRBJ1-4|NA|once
TGTGCCAGTAGTATACAGGGAAATGAAAAACTGTTTTTT
CASSIQGNEKLFF
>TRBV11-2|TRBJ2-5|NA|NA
TGTGCCAGCAGCTTAAGCGGGACCCAGTACTTC
CASSLSGTQYF
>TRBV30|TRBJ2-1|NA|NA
TGTGCCTCCTCCCAGGGGGAGCAGTTCTTC
CASSQGEQFF
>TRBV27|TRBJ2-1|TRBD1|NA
TGTGCCAGCAGCTCCGGGACAGGGGTAATGGGCAATGAGCAGTTCTTC
CASSSGTGVMGNEQFF
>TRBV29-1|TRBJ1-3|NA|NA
TGCAGCGCTGGACAGTCCTCTGGAAACACCATATATTTT
CSAGQSSGNTIYF
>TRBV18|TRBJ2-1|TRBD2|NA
TGTGCCAGCTCACCGGGGACTAGCGTCAATGAGCAGTTCTTC
CASSPGTSVNEQFF
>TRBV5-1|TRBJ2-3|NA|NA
TGCGCCAGCAGGGAGAACACAGATACGCAGTATTTT
CASRENTDTQYF
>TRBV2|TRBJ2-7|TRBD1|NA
TGTGCCAGCCGCCTCCTGGACAGGGTTACCTACGAGCAGTACTTC
CASRLLDRVTYEQYF
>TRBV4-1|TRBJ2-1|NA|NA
TGCGCCAGCAGCCCTCTCACAAATAGCGTCGACAATGAGCAGTTCTTC
CASSPLTNSVDNEQFF
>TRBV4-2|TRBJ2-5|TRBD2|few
TGTGCCAGCAGCCAGGGGGGGTCCGAGACCCAGTACTTC
CASSQGGSETQYF
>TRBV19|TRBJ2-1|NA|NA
TGTGCCACTAGAGGAGGGAGCTCCTACAATGAGCAGTTCTTC
CATRGGSSYNEQFF
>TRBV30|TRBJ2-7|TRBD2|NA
TGTGCCTGGATGGGACTAGCGGGAGGCGAGCAGTACTTC
CAWMGLAGGEQYF
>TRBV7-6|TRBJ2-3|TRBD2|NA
TGTGCCAGCAGCTTGGGCGCGGGAGGGGGTACAGATACGCAGTATTTT
CASSLGAGGGTDTQYF